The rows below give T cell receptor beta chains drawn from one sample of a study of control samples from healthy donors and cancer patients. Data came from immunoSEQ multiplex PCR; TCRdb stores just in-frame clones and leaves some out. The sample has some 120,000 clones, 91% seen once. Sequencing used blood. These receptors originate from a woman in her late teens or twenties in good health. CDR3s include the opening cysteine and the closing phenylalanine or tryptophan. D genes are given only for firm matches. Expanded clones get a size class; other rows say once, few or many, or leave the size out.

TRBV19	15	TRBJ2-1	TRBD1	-	TGTGCCAGTAGTATACGGACAGGGGTCTACAATGAGCAGTTCTTC	CASSIRTGVYNEQFF
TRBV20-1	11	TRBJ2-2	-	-	TGCAGTGCTACGCTACTCGGGGAGCTGTTTTTT	CSATLLGELFF
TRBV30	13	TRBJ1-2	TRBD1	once	TGTGCCTGGAAACAGGGGAACGGCTATGGCTACACCTTC	CAWKQGNGYGYTF
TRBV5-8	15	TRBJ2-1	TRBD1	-	TGTGCCAGCAGCTCGTGGGGGACAGGGGTATTTCTGGAGTTCTTC	CASSSWGTGVFLEFF
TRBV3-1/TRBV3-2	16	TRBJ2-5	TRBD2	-	TGTGCCAGCAGCCAATTCGAGCGGGAGGGCCAAGAGACCCAGTACTTC	CASSQFEREGQETQYF
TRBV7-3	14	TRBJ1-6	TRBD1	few	TGTGCCAGCAGCCGGACAGGGAAGAATTCACCCCTCCACTTT	CASSRTGKNSPLHF
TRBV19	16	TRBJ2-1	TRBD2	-	TGTGCCAGTAGTATAGGGACTAGCGGGCTCTACAATGAGCAGTTCTTC	CASSIGTSGLYNEQFF
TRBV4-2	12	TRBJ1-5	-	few	TGTGCCACGTCGGCCTCGGGGGGGCCACAGCATTTT	CATSASGGPQHF
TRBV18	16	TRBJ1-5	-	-	TGTGCCAGCTCCCCGGGAGGGGGAACGAGCAATCAGCCCCAGCATTTT	CASSPGGGTSNQPQHF
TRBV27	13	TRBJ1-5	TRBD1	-	TGTGCCAGCAGGGGACAGGGAAATCAGCCCCAGCATTTT	CASRGQGNQPQHF
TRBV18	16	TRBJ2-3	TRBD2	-	TGTGCCAGCTCACGCAACGGGGGGGCCATGGCAGATACGCAGTATTTT	CASSRNGGAMADTQYF
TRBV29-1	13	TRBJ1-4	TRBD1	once	TGCAGCTTTATGACAGGGGCTAATGAAAAACTGTTTTTT	CSFMTGANEKLFF
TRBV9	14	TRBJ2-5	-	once	TGTGCCAGGTCGGGCCCACAAGAGGAAGAGACCCAGTACTTC	CARSGPQEEETQYF
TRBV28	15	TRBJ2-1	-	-	TGTGCCAGCAGTTCCCCAGGGGAGTCCTACAATGAGCAGTTCTTC	CASSSPGESYNEQFF
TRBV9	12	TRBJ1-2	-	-	TGTGCCAGCAGCTCAGGTGGGCACGGCTACACCTTC	CASSSGGHGYTF
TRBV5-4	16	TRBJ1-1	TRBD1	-	TGTGCCAGCAGCTTGGCGGGGACAGGGGGGAACACTGAAGCTTTCTTT	CASSLAGTGGNTEAFF
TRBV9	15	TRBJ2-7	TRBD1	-	TGTGCCAGCAGCGTCGGGACAGTTAGCTCCTACGAGCAGTACTTC	CASSVGTVSSYEQYF
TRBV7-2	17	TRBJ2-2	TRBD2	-	TGTGCCAGCAGCCCCTTTCGGGTAGCGGGAAGCCCCGGGGAGCTGTTTTTT	CASSPFRVAGSPGELFF
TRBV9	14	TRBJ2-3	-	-	TGTGCCAGCAGCACCGCAGGGATTACAGATACGCAGTATTTT	CASSTAGITDTQYF
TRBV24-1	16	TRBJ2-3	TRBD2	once	TGTGCCACCCAGGGCGGGGGGGTCTCCTCAGCAGATACGCAGTATTTT	CATQGGGVSSADTQYF
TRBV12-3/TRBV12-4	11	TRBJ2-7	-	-	TGTGCCAGCAGTTATGGGAACGAGCAGTACTTC	CASSYGNEQYF
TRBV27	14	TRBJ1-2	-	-	TGTGCCAGCAGTTTATCAGGGTCCCACTATGGCTACACCTTC	CASSLSGSHYGYTF
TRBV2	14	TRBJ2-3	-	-	TGTGCCAGCAGTGCTGTGTATATCACAGATACGCAGTATTTT	CASSAVYITDTQYF
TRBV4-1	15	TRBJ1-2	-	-	TGCGCCAGCAGCCAACACCCAGCAGTTCTCTCTGGCTACACCTTC	CASSQHPAVLSGYTF
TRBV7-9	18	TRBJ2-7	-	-	TGTGCCAGCAGCTCGGACGTAGCGATCACAGGGTTTCTATACGAGCAGTACTTC	CASSSDVAITGFLYEQYF
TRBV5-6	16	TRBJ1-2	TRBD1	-	TGTGCCAGCAGCTTACGACAGGGGGCGCGAGGCTATGGCTACACCTTC	CASSLRQGARGYGYTF
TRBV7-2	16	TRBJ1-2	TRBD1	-	TGTGCCAGCAGCGCGAGATGGGACAGGGTTAACTATGGCTACACCTTC	CASSARWDRVNYGYTF
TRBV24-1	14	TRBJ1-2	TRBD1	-	TGTGCCACCAGTGACCGGGACAGGGGGTATGGCTACACCTTC	CATSDRDRGYGYTF